These 7 T cell receptor beta chains share one sample of origin, sequenced in a study of blood T cell repertoires in COVID-19. TCRdb's copy holds only in-frame clones and misses some; the assay was immunoSEQ multiplex PCR. The sample holds some 350,000 clones, over 80% seen once. Sequenced material: PBMCs or T cells enriched from blood (not recorded which). Source of these receptors: a man aged 25-45 years who had recovered from COVID-19.

This clone was counted ten times or more. This chain links TRBV28 with TRBJ2-2; TRBD1 agrees at 9 bases. The CDR3 sequence is 16 residues long. Germline assignment: CDR1 MDHEN and CDR2 SYDVKM. Trimming removed 4 bases from V and 6 bases from J; junction bases left unmatched: 9. CDR3 loop: CASSWPGQGGAGELFF. The CDR3 region has the DNA TGTGCCAGCAGTTGGCCGGGACAGGGAGGTGCCGGGGAGCTGTTTTTT.

This chain links TRBV3-1 (or the pseudogene TRBV3-2) with TRBJ1-6; no clear D. Trimming cost V 1 base and J 7 bases, with 14 bases left between them. CDR1 LGHDT and CDR2 YNNKEL come from the germline V gene (reference sequence). This CDR3 region has 16 residues. In nucleotides, the CDR3 is TGTGCCAGCAGCCAAGTGGCCGGGAGTTGGAATTCACCCCTCCACTTT. It translates to CASSQVAGSWNSPLHF.

The rearrangement links TRBV15 to TRBJ1-5, with D possibly TRBD1 on 6 matching bases. Germline V gene sequence: CDR1 LNHNV, CDR2 YYDKDF (reference sequence). V was trimmed by 1 base and J by 2 bases, leaving 9 bases between them. CDR3 size: 15 residues. Written as DNA, the CDR3 is TGTGCCACCAGCAGAGTACAGGGAGGCAATCAGCCCCAGCATTTT. Its protein is CATSRVQGGNQPQHF.

The chain combines TRBV5-1 with TRBJ2-3, with a possible D match to TRBD1 (6 bases). The CDR3 contains 15 residues. Germline-derived CDR1 and CDR2 are SGHRS and YFSETQ. Trimming removed 4 bases from V and 4 bases from J, with 16 bases in between. The CDR3 here is CASSDQQGPADTQYF. The CDR3 nucleotides are TGCGCCAGCAGCGATCAACAGGGACCTGCAGATACGCAGTATTTT.

The chain links TRBV5-1 to TRBJ2-5, with D perhaps matching TRBD2 (5 bases). Trimming cost V 4 bases and J 3 bases, with 13 bases left between them. Germline assignment: CDR1 SGHRS and CDR2 YFSETQ. The CDR3 has 14 residues. The CDR3, as DNA: TGCGCCAGCAGCCTCAGCCCAGCGGAAGAGACCCAGTACTTC. This translates into CASSLSPAEETQYF.

This chain links TRBV5-1 with TRBJ2-3, with D maybe TRBD1 (6 bases). The CDR3 has 13 amino acids. Trimming removed 4 bases from V and 4 bases from J, with 10 bases in between. Germline CDR1 reads SGHRS; CDR2 reads YFSETQ. The CDR3 nucleotides read TGCGCCAGCAGCGTATCAGGGGCAGATACGCAGTATTTT. This sequence encodes CASSVSGADTQYF. Based on the CDR3 plus reference TRBV5-1 and TRBJ2-3, the full variable domain is KAGVTQTPRYLIKTRGQQVTLSCSPISGHRSVSWYQQTPGQGLQFLFEYFSETQRNKGNFPGRFSGRQFSNSRSEMNVSTLELGDSALYLCASSVSGADTQYFGPGTRLTVL.

The chain recombines TRBV9 with TRBJ2-5; D may be TRBD1 (6 bases). V was pared by 3 bases and J by 5 bases, with 17 bases between. Germline V gene sequence: CDR1 SGDLS, CDR2 YYNGEE. The CDR3 covers 15 residues. CDR3 residues: CASSAEQGPWETQYF. The CDR3 DNA reads TGTGCCAGCAGCGCAGAACAGGGACCTTGGGAGACCCAGTACTTC.